These 6 T cell receptor beta chains originate from one sample sequenced in a study of T cell responses to AZD1222 COVID-19 vaccine. Generated by immunoSEQ multiplex PCR, the TCRdb table keeps only in-frame clones and is missing some. The sample yields 100,000 to 150,000 clones, 80% to 90% seen once. The sample was peripheral blood, taken on day 0 of AZD1222 vaccination. The source is an adult in good health.

This rearrangement joins TRBV7-9 to TRBJ2-7; 7 bases are shared with TRBD2. Trimming removed 1 base from V and 2 bases from J; junction bases left unmatched: 14. The length of the CDR3 is 18 residues. Looked up from germline, CDR1 is SEHNR and CDR2 is FQNEAQ (reference sequence). CDR3 sequence (DNA): TGTGCCAGCAGCTTAGGATTCGCCTATAGCGGGCAGACCTACGAGCAGTACTTC. Translating it yields CASSLGFAYSGQTYEQYF.

Comments on this clone: Other DNA sequences in this specimen translate into the identical CDR3. This chain links TRBV19 with TRBJ2-7; D gene unclear. CDR1 and CDR2 from the germline V gene are LNHDA and SQIVND (reference sequence). Trimming left V 3 bases short and J 4 bases short, with 4 bases between. This CDR3 contains 11 residues. CDR3 sequence reads: CASSIGYEQYF. CDR3 nucleotides: TGTGCCAGTAGTATCGGGTACGAGCAGTACTTC.

This chain uses TRBV21-1 with TRBJ1-3; TRBD1 was called by the table and not checked on the DNA. TRBV21-1 is tagged as a pseudogene. This CDR3 has 16 residues. The CDR3, as DNA: TGTGCCAGCAGCAAAGGAGACAGGGACTCTGGAAACACCATATATTTT. Translation gives CASSKGDRDSGNTIYF.

The chain is built from TRBV7-9 and TRBJ1-6; no reliable D call. CDR1 is SEHNR and CDR2 is FQNEAQ in the germline V gene (reference sequence). The V end was cut by 5 bases, the J end by 10 bases, with 12 bases between. This CDR3 spans 13 amino acids. CDR3 in DNA: TGTGCCAGCAGCAGGAACTTGGTGTCACCCCTCCACTTT. It yields the protein CASSRNLVSPLHF.

The chain has TRBV21-1 and TRBJ1-5; the D segment call TRBD1 is taken from the table without a DNA check. TRBV21-1 is a pseudogene segment. There are 19 residues in the CDR3. CDR3 bases: TGTGCCAGCAGCAAAGAAGAGAGGACAGGAGCCTATAGCAATCAGCCCCAGCATTTT. Translated: CASSKEERTGAYSNQPQHF.

This clone turned up a few times. This chain joins TRBV5-4 and TRBJ1-1, with a possible D match to TRBD1 (6 bases). Germline V gene sequence: CDR1 SGHNT, CDR2 YYREEE (reference sequence). V gave up 4 bases and J gave up 1 base, with 14 bases separating them. The CDR3 has 15 residues. The CDR3 DNA reads TGTGCCAGCAGCCGCCCTGGACAGAGGAACACTGAAGCTTTCTTT. Translating gives CASSRPGQRNTEAFF.